This T cell receptor beta chain was obtained from a study of blood T cell repertoires in COVID-19. Turning to the study itself: PBMCs, B-cell-depleted T cells, or T cells provided the cDNA or gDNA that made up the material.

In the original processing: For nucleated cells, counts were estimated from reference gene primer amplification. Profiling relied on immunoSEQ multiplex PCR, and the TCRdb table lists in-frame clones only, not all of them. V, J and clone size are taken as reported in that table, and D and trimming were inferred from the DNA itself. The data contain 250,000 to 300,000 clones, about 88% of them seen just once; the ten biggest clones take up approximately 4%. CDR1 is SEHNR, CDR2 FQNEAQ, per germline (reference sequence). CDR3 length equals 14 residues. V dropped 1 base and J dropped 3 bases, with 9 bases sitting between them.

V usage is TRBV7-9 and J usage is TRBJ1-2; D might be TRBD1 (5 bases). What was sequenced was peripheral blood. This clonotype was obtained from a man younger than 35 with active or convalescent COVID-19. The CDR3 reads CASSLVEGYYGYTF. The CDR3 DNA is TGTGCCAGCAGCTTAGTGGAGGGGTACTATGGCTACACCTTC.